The 7 T cell receptor beta chains listed next were all sequenced from one sample in a study of blood T cell repertoires in COVID-19. Clones were sequenced by immunoSEQ multiplex PCR, and TCRdb holds only the in-frame ones, with some missing. The sample consists of approximately 220,000 clones, around nine tenths of them appearing once. The sequencing input was peripheral blood. These TCRs come from a man aged 55 to 69 who had recovered from COVID-19.

The rearrangement uses TRBV12-3 or TRBV12-4 and TRBJ2-1; D is possibly TRBD1 (5 bases). The V end was cut by 6 bases, the J end by 7 bases, with 7 bases between. This CDR3 comprises 11 residues. The CDR3 DNA sequence: TGTGCCAGCAGGTACAGGAATGAGCAGTTCTTC. Translation: CASRYRNEQFF.

This clone was observed once. The rearrangement joins TRBV15 to TRBJ2-7, with 10 bases matching TRBD1. This CDR3 spans 17 amino acids. In germline, CDR1 is LNHNV, CDR2 YYDKDF (reference sequence). Trimming took 3 bases from V and 1 from J; bases not matched to a gene: 9. This chain's CDR3 is CATSRGGTGEKSYEQYF. The CDR3 DNA sequence: TGTGCCACCAGCAGGGGTGGGACAGGGGAGAAGTCCTACGAGCAGTACTTC.

The chain couples TRBV12-3 or TRBV12-4 to TRBJ1-2; 7 nucleotides line up with TRBD1. With V trimmed by 3 bases and J by 4 bases, 2 bases remained unmatched. The CDR3 has 13 amino acids. The CDR3 reads CASSFAGGYGYTF. The CDR3 coding sequence is TGTGCCAGCAGTTTCGCAGGGGGCTATGGCTACACCTTC.

The CDR3: CASSVPVTGLAGGPTDTQYF. The DNA for the CDR3 is TGTGCCAGCAGCGTACCTGTGACGGGACTAGCGGGGGGGCCCACAGATACGCAGTATTTT. The chain combines TRBV9 with TRBJ2-3; 16 bases align to TRBD2. The V segment lost 1 base and the J segment 2 bases; nucleotides outside the gene matches: 10. The CDR3 has 20 residues. Germline values: CDR1 SGDLS, CDR2 YYNGEE.

This rearrangement joins TRBV6-2 or TRBV6-3 to TRBJ2-3, with 10 bases matching TRBD2. V shed 5 bases and J 1 base; nucleotides not matched to a gene: 3. Germline CDR1 MNHEY, CDR2 SVGEGT. The CDR3 has 15 residues. DNA of the CDR3: TGTGCCAGCAGTCAAGCGGGGGGGCGCACAGATACGCAGTATTTT. Its translation: CASSQAGGRTDTQYF.

V usage is TRBV7-2 and J usage is TRBJ1-2; TRBD1 agrees at 7 bases. This CDR3 has 19 residues. Looked up from germline, CDR1 is SGHTA and CDR2 is FQGNSA. V shed 5 bases and J 4 bases; nucleotides not matched to a gene: 22. The DNA of the CDR3 is TGTGCCAGCAGCCCTAGGGGGTTTGGCACAGGGGAGGTTGGCTATGGCTACACCTTC. Protein product: CASSPRGFGTGEVGYGYTF.

The chain links TRBV5-8 to TRBJ2-2, with a weak D call TRBD1 (5 bases). Germline V gene data show CDR1 as SGHTS and CDR2 as YDEGEE. V was clipped by 0 bases and J by 3 bases, with 12 bases between them. The CDR3 is made up of 16 amino acids. The CDR3 here is CASSLGTLPYTGELFF. The CDR3 DNA follows: TGTGCCAGCAGCTTGGGGACACTCCCTTACACCGGGGAGCTGTTTTTT.